These 8 T cell receptor beta chains originate from one sample sequenced in a study of Tregs in tolerant kidney transplant recipients. Their target antigens are unknown. Using immunoSEQ multiplex PCR, the repertoire was profiled, and TCRdb retains in-frame clones only, with some absent. This repertoire shows over 4,000 clones, over 35% found once; its top ten account for roughly 6%. The source material was CD8+ T cells from blood cultured with allogeneic cells. Receptors originate from a human donor in good health.

The rearrangement joins TRBV9 to TRBJ2-2; TRBD2 might be the D (5 bases). Germline-derived CDR1 and CDR2 are SGDLS and YYNGEE. The length of the CDR3 is 13 residues. Between the trimmed V and J ends, which lost 0 bases and 5 bases, there was a span of 5 bases. CDR3 residues: CASSVGGTGELFF. In nucleotides, the CDR3 is TGTGCCAGCAGCGTAGGAGGGACCGGGGAGCTGTTTTTT.

The gene calls are TRBV5-3 and TRBJ2-5, with 8 bases fitting TRBD1. TRBV5-3 has ORF status, its function being uncertain. This CDR3 spans 15 amino acids. V lost 2 bases, J lost 1 base, and 4 bases stayed unmatched. The CDR3 spells CARSFRGRTQETQYF. DNA of the CDR3: TGTGCCAGAAGCTTCAGGGGGCGGACCCAAGAGACCCAGTACTTC.

The V gene is TRBV4-1, the J gene TRBJ2-3; 10 bases line up with TRBD2. The CDR3 runs to 19 residues. Losses at the gene ends were 1 base for V and 3 bases for J; bases not matched to a gene: 13. Looked up from germline, CDR1 is MGHRA and CDR2 is YSYEKL. The DNA of the CDR3 is TGCGCCAGCAGCCAAGGACGAGCGGGGGGGCCTGGAACGACAGATACGCAGTATTTT. Translation gives CASSQGRAGGPGTTDTQYF.

As to this clone: This may be a read error: a much more frequent sequence differs by one nucleotide. Other DNA sequences in this specimen translate into the identical CDR3. This chain connects TRBV4-1 to TRBJ1-2; tentative D call: TRBD1 (5 bases). Per the germline V gene, CDR1 is MGHRA and CDR2 is YSYEKL. This CDR3 has 13 amino acids. The CDR3 nucleotides are TGCGCCAGCAGCCAAGAAGGGGATTATGGTTACACCTTC. It encodes CASSQEGDYGYTF.

This clone has just one count. This sequence joins TRBV4-3 and TRBJ2-6; the D gene is possibly TRBD2 (5 bases). Trimming removed 0 bases from V and 0 bases from J, with 6 bases in between. From germline, CDR1 is LGHNA and CDR2 YSLEER. This CDR3 is 16 amino acids long. The CDR3 nucleotides read TGCGCCAGCAGCCAAGATACTAGCTCTGGGGCCAACGTCCTGACTTTC. Amino acid sequence: CASSQDTSSGANVLTF.

By sample fraction, this clone is large. The chain has TRBV9 and TRBJ1-5; D unclear. In germline, CDR1 is SGDLS, CDR2 YYNGEE. The CDR3 extends over 14 amino acids. V lost 4 bases and J lost 7, with 15 bases in between. The CDR3 protein is CASSPSLGGQPQHF. The CDR3 bases are TGTGCCAGCAGCCCCTCCCTGGGCGGCCAGCCCCAGCATTTT. The full variable domain, in which reference TRBV9 and TRBJ1-5 provide the parts outside the CDR3, is DSGVTQTPKHLITATGQRVTLRCSPRSGDLSVYWYQQSLDQGLQFLIQYYNGEERAKGNILERFSAQQFPDLHSELNLSSLELGDSALYFCASSPSLGGQPQHFGDGTRLSIL.

A remark on this clone: The junction and the germline gene differ at one end; a read error may be behind it. V usage is TRBV4-1 and J usage is TRBJ2-7, with a tentative D call TRBD1 (5 bases). This CDR3 has 11 amino acids. Germline values: CDR1 MGHRA, CDR2 YSYEKL. The CDR3 is CASSDSYEQYF. The CDR3 DNA sequence: TGTGCCAGCAGCGACAGTTACGAGCAGTACTTC.

The sample holds a few counts of this clone. The genes are TRBV6-9 and TRBJ2-2, with D possibly called TRBD1 or TRBD2 (5 bases each). The CDR3 totals 12 residues. Germline lookup yields CDR1 MNHGY and CDR2 SVAAGI. V was trimmed by 8 bases and J by 4 bases, leaving 8 bases between them. In nucleotides, the CDR3 is TGTGCCAGCGCCGGGGCCACCGGGGAGCTGTTTTTT. Translation gives CASAGATGELFF.